The 12 T cell receptor beta chains below all came from one sample that was sequenced in a study of cytomegalovirus exposure and HLA in healthy donors. PCR involved 60 Vbeta and 13 Jbeta primers. Sequencing was performed with immunoSEQ multiplex PCR; in TCRdb, only in-frame clones are kept and a portion is missing. This repertoire shows more than 100,000 clones, just under 90% found once; its top ten account for less than 5.5%. The sequencing sample was made of PBMCs. Every receptor here comes from a woman in her twenties or thirties in good health and CMV-seronegative.

This clone was seen a single time. Written as DNA, the CDR3 is TGTGCCAGCAGTTCGCCTGGGACAGGGGGTTACGAGCAGTACTTC. It translates to CASSSPGTGGYEQYF. The V call is TRBV27, the J call TRBJ2-7; 11 nucleotides align to TRBD1. CDR1 is MNHEY and CDR2 is SMNVEV in the germline V gene (reference sequence). V trimming: 4 bases; J trimming: 4 bases; junction bases outside the gene matches: 6. The CDR3 spans 15 residues.

For the CDR3, the DNA is TGTGCCAGCAGCCCAGGGATCGGCGAGGATCTGTATTTT. Encoded protein: CASSPGIGEDLYF. This rearrangement joins TRBV7-9 to TRBJ2-3, with D possibly matching TRBD1 (5 bases). Germline V CDR1 and CDR2: SEHNR, FQNEAQ (reference sequence). V was trimmed by 5 bases and J by 14 bases, leaving 20 bases between them. The CDR3 covers 13 residues.

This clone was seen only a few times. The chain carries TRBV6-5 and TRBJ1-5; 7 nucleotides agree with TRBD1. There are 12 residues in the CDR3. V lost 6 bases, J lost 7 bases, and 3 bases stayed unmatched. CDR1 and CDR2 (germline): MNHEY, SVGAGI. The DNA for the CDR3 is TGTGCCAGCAGACAGGGGTCACAGCCCCAGCATTTT. Its translation is CASRQGSQPQHF.

This chain joins TRBV30 and TRBJ2-3; 9 bases fit TRBD2. Looked up from germline, CDR1 is GTSNPN and CDR2 is SVGIG (reference sequence). There are 14 residues in the CDR3. With 2 bases clipped from V and 1 base from J, the junction kept 1 base outside the gene matches. CDR3 nucleotide sequence: TGTGCCTGGAGTTTAGCGGGGGGCACAGATACGCAGTATTTT. Protein: CAWSLAGGTDTQYF.

The J gene is TRBJ2-7, the V gene TRBV7-9; a possible D gene is TRBD1 (7 bases). Germline V gene sequence: CDR1 SEHNR, CDR2 FQNEAQ (reference sequence). The CDR3 is 18 amino acids. Trimming shortened V by 5 bases and J by 2 bases, and 25 bases separated the two germline ends. The CDR3 here is CASSAGSLQGTYPYEQYF. DNA of the CDR3: TGTGCCAGCAGCGCAGGATCTCTACAGGGGACTTACCCCTACGAGCAGTACTTC.

The rearrangement uses TRBV5-6 and TRBJ2-5, with TRBD1 as a possible D gene (5 bases). The germline gives CDR1 SGHDT, CDR2 YYEEEE. The CDR3 is made up of 14 amino acids. Trimming stripped 0 bases from V and 3 bases from J, with 9 bases between. Written as DNA, the CDR3 is TGTGCCAGCAGCTTGGAAGACAGAAAAGAGACCCAGTACTTC. It specifies CASSLEDRKETQYF.

The chain uses TRBV4-3 and TRBJ2-2; unclear D gene. The germline CDR1 and CDR2 sequences are LGHNA and YSLEER. This CDR3 contains 15 residues. Trimming pared 0 bases from V and 4 bases from J, leaving 9 bases between. The CDR3 is CASSQEASGTGELFF. DNA of the CDR3: TGCGCCAGCAGCCAAGAAGCTTCGGGCACCGGGGAGCTGTTTTTT.

The rearrangement links TRBV28 to TRBJ2-7; TRBD2 might be the D (5 bases). Germline values: CDR1 MDHEN, CDR2 SYDVKM. V lost 6 bases and J 2 bases, leaving 8 bases between the germline ends. CDR3 length: 12 residues. CDR3 region: CASSTGAYEQYF. The CDR3 DNA is TGTGCCAGCAGCACCGGGGCCTACGAGCAGTACTTC.

This clone occurred once. The V and J genes are TRBV28 and TRBJ2-5, with 7 positions matching TRBD2. Near its end, the DNA agrees better with TRBJ2-7, so the J call may be wrong. The CDR3 is 14 amino acids. Germline CDR1 is MDHEN and CDR2 is SYDVKM. The CDR3 nucleotides are TGTGCCAGCACCCCGGGGGGAACCCCCTACGAGCAGTACTTC. It specifies CASTPGGTPYEQYF.

This clone was detected once. This sequence joins TRBV29-1 and TRBJ2-7; the D gene is possibly TRBD2 (6 bases). CDR1 SQVTM and CDR2 ANQGSEA come from the germline V gene. Trimming left V 7 bases short and J 2 bases short, with 12 bases between. This CDR3 comprises 12 residues. CDR3 sequence (DNA): TGCAGCGCAGGAGGGACCGCCTACGAGCAGTACTTC. It encodes CSAGGTAYEQYF.

The gene calls are TRBV6-4 and TRBJ2-3; 8 nucleotides align to TRBD2. Germline loops: CDR1 MRHNA, CDR2 SNTAGT. The CDR3 is 15 amino acids. The ends lost 2 bases at V and 4 bases at J; junction bases unmatched: 5. The CDR3 DNA reads TGTGCCAGCAGTGACATGAGCGGGGGTGCAGATACGCAGTATTTT. As protein: CASSDMSGGADTQYF.

This clone was counted only a few times. This chain connects TRBV10-3 to TRBJ2-7; the match to TRBD1 covers 7 bases. V shed 10 bases, J shed 1 base, and the junction held 4 bases outside the gene matches. Germline CDR1 is ENHRY and CDR2 is SYGVKD. The CDR3 runs to 12 residues. The CDR3 DNA is TGTGCCACCACAGGGGAATCCTACGAGCAGTACTTC. Its protein is CATTGESYEQYF.